The next 19 T cell receptor beta chains were all read from a single sample in a study of neoadjuvant anti-PD-1 for oral cavity cancer. Time point meaning: after neoadjuvant nivolumab, at surgical resection. The data were produced by immunoSEQ multiplex PCR, yet TCRdb's version contains in-frame clones alone and is incomplete. The table has more than 30,000 clones, around two fifths seen once. The sequencing here drew on tumor tissue, taken after nivolumab (anti-PD-1) treatment. The receptors originated from a person aged 35-79 years with oral cavity squamous cell carcinoma.

This clone was counted between two and nine times. For the CDR3, the DNA is TGTGCCAGCAGTTCAGGACAGACTACCTCTTACACTGAAGCTTTCTTT. Protein sequence: CASSSGQTTSYTEAFF. The rearrangement links TRBV6-5 to TRBJ1-1; D is possibly TRBD1 (6 bases). V was cut by 4 bases and J by 3 bases, with 18 bases left in between. Germline V gene sequence: CDR1 MNHEY, CDR2 SVGAGI. The CDR3 spans 16 residues.

This clone occurred a few times. V usage is TRBV30 and J usage is TRBJ1-1, with D possibly TRBD1 on 5 matching bases. Germline values: CDR1 GTSNPN, CDR2 SVGIG (reference sequence). V lost 0 bases and J 2 bases, leaving 10 bases between the germline ends. There are 14 residues in the CDR3. The CDR3 reads CAWSVLGGNTEAFF. The CDR3 region has the DNA TGTGCCTGGAGTGTACTCGGGGGTAACACTGAAGCTTTCTTT. Full variable domain (missing parts from reference TRBV30 and TRBJ1-1): SQTIHQWPATLVQPVGSPLSLECTVEGTSNPNLYWYRQAAGRGLQLLFYSVGIGQISSEVPQNLSASRPQDRQFILSSKKLLLSDSGFYLCAWSVLGGNTEAFFGQGTRLTVV.

The chain couples TRBV5-4 to TRBJ2-5; 7 bases align to TRBD2. CDR3 length: 12 residues. V shed 9 bases, J shed 5 bases, and the junction held 7 bases outside the gene matches. Germline V gene lookup returns CDR1 SGHNT and CDR2 YYREEE (reference sequence). CDR3 protein: CATKGAGETQYF. CDR3 nucleotide sequence: TGTGCCACCAAGGGAGCGGGGGAGACCCAGTACTTC.

The chain has TRBV7-3 and TRBJ2-7; tentatively, D is TRBD1 (6 bases). V was shortened by 5 bases and J by 3 bases, with 11 bases between the two germline ends. The V gene's germline CDR1 is SGHTA and CDR2 FQGTGA. This CDR3 spans 13 amino acids. The CDR3 sequence is CASSPGAGYEQYF. The CDR3, as DNA: TGTGCCAGCAGCCCAGGGGCGGGCTACGAGCAGTACTTC. Drawing the rest from reference TRBV7-3 and TRBJ2-7, the complete variable domain is GAGVSQTPSNKVTEKGKYVELRCDPISGHTALYWYRQSLGQGPEFLIYFQGTGAADDSGLPNDRFFAVRPEGSVSTLKIQRTERGDSAVYLCASSPGAGYEQYFGPGTRLTVT.

This chain uses TRBV27 with TRBJ2-1, with 8 bases identical to TRBD2. The germline gives CDR1 MNHEY, CDR2 SMNVEV (reference sequence). The trim removed 3 bases at V and 7 bases at J, leaving 8 bases unmatched. The CDR3 sequence is 15 residues long. CDR3 residues: CASSLSGGFANEQFF. CDR3 bases: TGTGCCAGCAGTTTGTCGGGAGGGTTTGCGAATGAGCAGTTCTTC.

This clone has just a few counts. DNA for the CDR3: TGTGCCAGCAGCTCCCCCGACTTGGGGGGGGCCAACGTCCTGACTTTC. Its protein is CASSSPDLGGANVLTF. The chain carries TRBV5-4 and TRBJ2-6; no definite D call. V lost 3 bases and J lost 4, with 14 bases in between. The germline gives CDR1 SGHNT, CDR2 YYREEE (reference sequence). There are 16 residues in the CDR3.

This clone has just a few counts. The V call is TRBV7-3, the J call TRBJ2-4, with D possibly matching TRBD2 (5 bases). The CDR3 has 13 residues. The germline V gene encodes CDR1 SGHTA and CDR2 FQGTGA. The V and J ends lost 5 bases and 8 bases respectively, with 13 bases between them. As DNA, the CDR3 is TGTGCCAGCAGCCGAGGGAGTAGGGACATTCAGTACTTC. It is translated as CASSRGSRDIQYF.

This rearrangement joins TRBV15 to TRBJ1-1; D is undetermined. Trimming stripped 1 base from V and 2 bases from J, with 5 bases between. The CDR3 has 13 residues. Per germline, CDR1 LNHNV and CDR2 YYDKDF (reference sequence). CDR3 residues: CATSRVANTEAFF. The CDR3, as DNA: TGTGCCACCAGCAGAGTTGCTAACACTGAAGCTTTCTTT.

The genes are TRBV11-2 and TRBJ1-2; no definite D call. This CDR3 region has 13 residues. Germline-derived CDR1 and CDR2 are SGHAT and FQNNGV. Trimming left V 3 bases short and J 6 bases short, with 11 bases between. CDR3 region: CASSFRFIDGYTF. The CDR3, as DNA: TGTGCCAGCAGCTTCAGGTTTATCGATGGCTACACCTTC.

This clone was seen a handful of times. The CDR3: CASSYVTGREKLFF. Written as DNA, the CDR3 is TGTGCCAGCAGCTACGTGACAGGGCGGGAAAAACTGTTTTTT. The rearrangement joins TRBV7-9 to TRBJ1-4; 7 nucleotides agree with TRBD1. V lost 4 bases and J lost 8; bases outside the gene matches: 7. CDR1 is SEHNR, CDR2 FQNEAQ, per germline (reference sequence). The CDR3 consists of 14 residues.

This clone was detected only a few times. The chain is built from TRBV19 and TRBJ2-7; D could derive from TRBD1 or TRBD2 (5 bases each). Trimming cost V 4 bases and J 3 bases, with 16 bases left between them. The CDR3 consists of 15 residues. Germline V CDR1 and CDR2: LNHDA, SQIVND (reference sequence). For the CDR3, the DNA is TGTGCCAGTAGTACCCTCGGGGCCCCCGACTACGAGCAGTACTTC. This encodes CASSTLGAPDYEQYF. Supplemented by reference TRBV19 and TRBJ2-7, the full variable domain reads DGGITQSPKYLFRKEGQNVTLSCEQNLNHDAMYWYRQDPGQGLRLIYYSQIVNDFQKGDIAEGYSVSREKKESFPLTVTSAQKNPTAFYLCASSTLGAPDYEQYFGPGTRLTVT.

V and J are TRBV5-1 and TRBJ2-5; unclear D gene. Trimming shortened V by 2 bases and J by 2 bases, and 1 base separated the two germline ends. The CDR3 spans 11 residues. CDR1 and CDR2 from the germline V gene are SGHRS and YFSETQ. The CDR3 nucleotides read TGCGCCAGCAGCTTACAAGAGACCCAGTACTTC. Translated, it gives CASSLQETQYF.

This clone has more than one count but fewer than ten. The chain links TRBV9 to TRBJ2-7; 7 nucleotides align to TRBD1. Germline V gene lookup returns CDR1 SGDLS and CDR2 YYNGEE. The CDR3 has 14 residues. Trimming at V came to 4 bases and at J to 3 bases, leaving 7 bases not matched to a gene. The chain's CDR3 is CASSPTTGVYEQYF. CDR3 nucleotides: TGTGCCAGCAGCCCTACTACAGGGGTCTACGAGCAGTACTTC.

This clone was detected only a few times. The genes are TRBV9 and TRBJ1-4; D call uncertain. The CDR3 is made up of 16 amino acids. Germline loops: CDR1 SGDLS, CDR2 YYNGEE. V lost 3 bases and J 0 bases, leaving 12 bases between the germline ends. DNA of the CDR3: TGTGCCAGCAGCGCGACTGTTAAATCAACTAATGAAAAACTGTTTTTT. It is translated as CASSATVKSTNEKLFF.

This clone has more than one count but fewer than ten. The chain recombines TRBV5-1 with TRBJ2-7, with 10 bases identical to TRBD2. V shed 2 bases and J 0 bases; nucleotides not matched to a gene: 5. There are 16 residues in the CDR3. Per germline, CDR1 SGHRS and CDR2 YFSETQ. CDR3 DNA sequence: TGCGCCAGCAGCTTAGGACTAGCGGAAGGCTCCTACGAGCAGTACTTC. Its translation: CASSLGLAEGSYEQYF.

The rearrangement uses TRBV5-1 and TRBJ1-2; 7 nucleotides match TRBD1. This CDR3 has 15 amino acids. The junction had 12 bases not matched to a gene; V was cut back by 4 bases and J by 6 bases. Looked up from germline, CDR1 is SGHRS and CDR2 is YFSETQ. CDR3: CASSSTGEGSNGYTF. CDR3 bases: TGCGCCAGCAGCAGCACAGGGGAAGGATCAAATGGCTACACCTTC.

V usage is TRBV28 and J usage is TRBJ2-2, with D tentatively TRBD2 (6 bases). The germline V and J ends were trimmed by 5 bases and 1 base, with 11 bases remaining between them. This CDR3 region has 15 residues. The germline CDR1 and CDR2 sequences are MDHEN and SYDVKM. CDR3 nucleotides: TGTGCCAGCAGTCCACGGGACTGGAACACCGGGGAGCTGTTTTTT. Translation gives CASSPRDWNTGELFF.

This clone has just a few counts. The chain joins TRBV5-1 to TRBJ2-1, with 8 positions matching TRBD1. The germline CDR1 and CDR2 sequences are SGHRS and YFSETQ. This CDR3 is built from 16 residues. Trimming at V came to 4 bases and at J to 3 bases, leaving 9 bases not matched to a gene. The chain's CDR3 is CASSAIPGQDYNEQFF. The CDR3 coding sequence is TGCGCCAGCAGCGCGATACCGGGACAGGACTACAATGAGCAGTTCTTC.

This clone was seen only a few times. The chain has TRBV25-1 and TRBJ2-2; D not certain. The germline V gene encodes CDR1 MGHDK and CDR2 SYGVNS. The CDR3 sequence is 15 residues long. V lost 6 bases, J lost 0 bases, and 11 bases lay in between. The CDR3 DNA reads as TGTGCCAGCAGCAATGACCAGACGAACACCGGGGAGCTGTTTTTT. Protein product: CASSNDQTNTGELFF.